This T cell receptor beta chain was obtained from a study of blood T cell repertoires in COVID-19. Study in general: Material from acute and convalescent COVID-19 was sourced from the United States, Italy and Spain. From T cells, B-cell-depleted T cells, or PBMCs came the material, which was cDNA or gDNA.

Authors' processing steps: Amplification with reference gene primers provided the estimates of nucleated cell counts. Clones were sequenced by immunoSEQ multiplex PCR, and TCRdb holds only the in-frame ones, with some missing. The D gene and trimming were derived from the DNA, and the V and J assignments and clone size from that table. Among hundreds of thousands of clones listed, around 91% were seen once. This CDR3 is built from 14 residues. V lost 5 bases, J lost 1 base, and 11 bases lay in between. The germline V gene has CDR1 MDHEN and CDR2 SYDVKM. This clone was detected only a few times. Material for sequencing was peripheral blood. The chain carries TRBV28 and TRBJ1-2; D gene unclear. The sequence came from a young woman who had recovered from COVID-19. CDR3 in amino acids: CASSELQVNYGYTF. CDR3 nucleotide sequence: TGTGCCAGCAGTGAACTCCAGGTTAACTATGGCTACACCTTC.